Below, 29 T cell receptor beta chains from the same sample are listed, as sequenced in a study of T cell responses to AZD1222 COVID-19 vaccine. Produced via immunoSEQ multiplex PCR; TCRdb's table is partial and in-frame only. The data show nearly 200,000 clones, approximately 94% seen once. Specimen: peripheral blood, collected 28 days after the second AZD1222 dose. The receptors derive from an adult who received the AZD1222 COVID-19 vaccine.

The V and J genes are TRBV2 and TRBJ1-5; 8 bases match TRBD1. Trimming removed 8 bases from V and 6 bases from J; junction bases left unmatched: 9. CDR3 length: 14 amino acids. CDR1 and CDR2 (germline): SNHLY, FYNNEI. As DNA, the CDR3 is TGTGCCAGCGCAGGGGGCGACGGTGGTCAGCCCCAGCATTTT. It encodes CASAGGDGGQPQHF.

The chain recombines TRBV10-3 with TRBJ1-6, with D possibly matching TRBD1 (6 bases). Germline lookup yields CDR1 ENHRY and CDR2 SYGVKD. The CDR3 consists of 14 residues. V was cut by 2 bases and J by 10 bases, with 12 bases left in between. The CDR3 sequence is CAISEGQRDSPLHF. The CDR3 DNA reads TGTGCCATCAGTGAGGGACAGAGGGACTCACCCCTCCACTTT.

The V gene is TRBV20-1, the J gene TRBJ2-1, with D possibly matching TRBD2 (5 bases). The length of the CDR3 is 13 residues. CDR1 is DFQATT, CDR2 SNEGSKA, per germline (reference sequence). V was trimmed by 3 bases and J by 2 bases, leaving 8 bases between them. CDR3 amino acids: CSASSGTYNEQFF. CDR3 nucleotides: TGCAGTGCTAGTTCGGGAACCTACAATGAGCAGTTCTTC.

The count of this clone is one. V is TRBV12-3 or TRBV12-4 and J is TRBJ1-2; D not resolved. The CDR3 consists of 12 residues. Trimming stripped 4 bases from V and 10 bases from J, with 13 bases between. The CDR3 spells CASSSIGQTYTF. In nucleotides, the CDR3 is TGTGCCAGCAGTTCTATAGGTCAGACCTACACCTTC.

CDR3 nucleotides: TGCGCCAGCAGTGAGCCCCCCTTTGGTGGGGGGAACACTGAAGCTTTCTTT. It encodes CASSEPPFGGGNTEAFF. The V gene is TRBV10-2, the J gene TRBJ1-1; D is perhaps TRBD1 (5 bases). The CDR3 extends over 17 amino acids. V shed 2 bases and J shed 1 base, with 17 bases lying between them. The germline V gene has CDR1 WSHSY and CDR2 SAAADI.

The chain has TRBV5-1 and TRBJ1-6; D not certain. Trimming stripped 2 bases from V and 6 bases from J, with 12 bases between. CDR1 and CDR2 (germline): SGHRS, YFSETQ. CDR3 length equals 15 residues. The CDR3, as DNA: TGCGCCAGCAGCTTAGGGCAAGCCTTTAATTCACCCCTCCACTTT. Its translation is CASSLGQAFNSPLHF. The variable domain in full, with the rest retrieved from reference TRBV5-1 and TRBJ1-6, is KAGVTQTPRYLIKTRGQQVTLSCSPISGHRSVSWYQQTPGQGLQFLFEYFSETQRNKGNFPGRFSGRQFSNSRSEMNVSTLELGDSALYLCASSLGQAFNSPLHFGNGTRLTVT.

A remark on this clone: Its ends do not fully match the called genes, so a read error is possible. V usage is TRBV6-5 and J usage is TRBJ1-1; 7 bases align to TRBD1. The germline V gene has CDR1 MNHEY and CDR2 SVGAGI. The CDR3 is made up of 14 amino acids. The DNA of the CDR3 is TGTGCCAGCAGTTCCACGACAGGGTTCGGGAAAGAAGATTTT. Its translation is CASSSTTGFGKEDF.

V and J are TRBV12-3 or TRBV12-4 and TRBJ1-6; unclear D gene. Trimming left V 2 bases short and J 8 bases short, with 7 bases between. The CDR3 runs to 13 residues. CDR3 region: CASSLMRDSPLHF. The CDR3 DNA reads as TGTGCCAGCAGTTTAATGCGGGATTCACCCCTCCACTTT.

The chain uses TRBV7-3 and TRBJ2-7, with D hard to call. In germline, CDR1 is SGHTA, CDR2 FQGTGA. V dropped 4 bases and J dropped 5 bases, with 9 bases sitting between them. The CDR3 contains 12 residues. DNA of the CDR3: TGTGCCAGCAGCTCAGGTCGGAACGAGCAGTACTTC. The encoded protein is CASSSGRNEQYF. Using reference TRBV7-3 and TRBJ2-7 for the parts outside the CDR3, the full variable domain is GAGVSQTPSNKVTEKGKYVELRCDPISGHTALYWYRQSLGQGPEFLIYFQGTGAADDSGLPNDRFFAVRPEGSVSTLKIQRTERGDSAVYLCASSSGRNEQYFGPGTRLTVT.

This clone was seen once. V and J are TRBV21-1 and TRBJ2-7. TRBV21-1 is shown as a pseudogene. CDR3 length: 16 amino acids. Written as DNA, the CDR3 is TGTGCCAGCAGCAAACAGGAGGACACGCGCTCCGCCGAGCAGTACTTC. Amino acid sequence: CASSKQEDTRSAEQYF.

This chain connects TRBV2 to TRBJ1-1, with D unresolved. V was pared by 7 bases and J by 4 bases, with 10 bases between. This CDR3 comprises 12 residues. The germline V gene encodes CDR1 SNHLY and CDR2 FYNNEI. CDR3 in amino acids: CASMRGTTEAFF. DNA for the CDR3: TGTGCCAGCATGCGGGGAACCACTGAAGCTTTCTTT.

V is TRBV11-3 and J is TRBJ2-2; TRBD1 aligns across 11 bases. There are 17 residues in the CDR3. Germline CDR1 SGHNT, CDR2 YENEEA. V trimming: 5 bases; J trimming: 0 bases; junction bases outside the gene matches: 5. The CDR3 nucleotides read TGTGCCAGCAGCCCTGGGGGACAGGGGGCGAACACCGGGGAGCTGTTTTTT. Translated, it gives CASSPGGQGANTGELFF.

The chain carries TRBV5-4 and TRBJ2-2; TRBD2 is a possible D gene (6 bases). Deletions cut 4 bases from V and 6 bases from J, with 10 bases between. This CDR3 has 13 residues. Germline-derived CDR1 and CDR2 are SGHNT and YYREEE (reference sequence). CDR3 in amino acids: CASSPGGSGELFF. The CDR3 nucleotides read TGTGCCAGCAGCCCCGGGGGTTCCGGGGAGCTGTTTTTT.

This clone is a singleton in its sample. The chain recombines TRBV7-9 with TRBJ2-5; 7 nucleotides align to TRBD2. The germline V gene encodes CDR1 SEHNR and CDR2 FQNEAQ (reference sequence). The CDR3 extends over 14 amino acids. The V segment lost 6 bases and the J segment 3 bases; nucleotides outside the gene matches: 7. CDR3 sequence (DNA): TGTGCCAGCAGGCGCGACGCGGGGGAAGAGACCCAGTACTTC. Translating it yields CASRRDAGEETQYF.

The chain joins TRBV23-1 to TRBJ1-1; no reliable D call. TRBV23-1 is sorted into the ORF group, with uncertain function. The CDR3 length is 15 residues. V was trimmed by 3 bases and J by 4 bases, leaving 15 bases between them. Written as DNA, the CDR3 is TGCGCCAGCAGTCAGTTGTATCTCGCTCGCACTGAAGCTTTCTTT. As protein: CASSQLYLARTEAFF.

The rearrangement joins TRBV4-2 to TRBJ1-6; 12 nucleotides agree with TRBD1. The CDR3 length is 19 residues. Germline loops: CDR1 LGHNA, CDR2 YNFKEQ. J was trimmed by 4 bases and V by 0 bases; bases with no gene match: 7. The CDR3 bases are TGTGCCAGCAGCCAAGACCCCGGGACAGGGGGCGGGTATAATTCACCCCTCCACTTT. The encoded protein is CASSQDPGTGGGYNSPLHF.

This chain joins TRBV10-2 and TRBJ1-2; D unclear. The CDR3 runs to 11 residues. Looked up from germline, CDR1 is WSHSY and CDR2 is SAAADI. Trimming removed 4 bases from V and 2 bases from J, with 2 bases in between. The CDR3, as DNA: TGCGCCAGCAGTGTCAACTATGGCTACACCTTC. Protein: CASSVNYGYTF.

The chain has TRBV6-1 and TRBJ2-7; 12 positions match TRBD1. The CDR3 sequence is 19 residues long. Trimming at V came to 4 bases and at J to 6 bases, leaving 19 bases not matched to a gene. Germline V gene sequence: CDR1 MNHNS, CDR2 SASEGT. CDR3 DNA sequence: TGTGCCAGCAGTGCTGGGACAGGGGGCGCTGGGGCCTCTCTCGGCGAGCAGTACTTC. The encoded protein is CASSAGTGGAGASLGEQYF.

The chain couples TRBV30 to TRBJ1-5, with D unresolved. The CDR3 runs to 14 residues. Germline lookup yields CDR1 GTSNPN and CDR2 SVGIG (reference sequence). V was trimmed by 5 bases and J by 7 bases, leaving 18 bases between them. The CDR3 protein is CAWSLTSAGQPQHF. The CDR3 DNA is TGTGCCTGGTCCCTGACCTCAGCGGGGCAGCCCCAGCATTTT.

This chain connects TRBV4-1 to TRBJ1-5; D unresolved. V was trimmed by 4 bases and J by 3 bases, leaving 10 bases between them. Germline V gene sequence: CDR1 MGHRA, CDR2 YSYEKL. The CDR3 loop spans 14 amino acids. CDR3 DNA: TGCGCCAGCAGCCCGGACTTTTCCAATCAGCCCCAGCATTTT. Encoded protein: CASSPDFSNQPQHF.

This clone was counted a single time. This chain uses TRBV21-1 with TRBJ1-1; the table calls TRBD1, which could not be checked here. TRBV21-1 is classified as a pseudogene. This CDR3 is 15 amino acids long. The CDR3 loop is CASSVGQGRGAEAFF. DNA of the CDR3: TGTGCCAGCAGCGTGGGACAGGGGAGAGGAGCTGAAGCTTTCTTT.

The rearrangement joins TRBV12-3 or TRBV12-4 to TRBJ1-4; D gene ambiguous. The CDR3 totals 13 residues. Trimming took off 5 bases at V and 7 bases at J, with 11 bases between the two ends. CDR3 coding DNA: TGTGCCAGCAGTAGCGGACGGGGTGAAAAACTGTTTTTT. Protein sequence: CASSSGRGEKLFF.

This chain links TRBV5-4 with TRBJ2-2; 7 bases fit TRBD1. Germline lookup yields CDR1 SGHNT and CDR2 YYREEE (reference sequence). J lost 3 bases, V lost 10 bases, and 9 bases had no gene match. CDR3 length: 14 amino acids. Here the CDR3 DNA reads TGTGCCTGGAGGCAGGGGGAAGACACCGGGGAGCTGTTTTTT. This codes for CAWRQGEDTGELFF.

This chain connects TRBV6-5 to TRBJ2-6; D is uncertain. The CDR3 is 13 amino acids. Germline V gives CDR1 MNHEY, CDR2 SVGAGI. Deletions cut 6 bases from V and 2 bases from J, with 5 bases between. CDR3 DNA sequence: TGTGCCAGCAGCCCCCCTGGGGCCAACGTCCTGACTTTC. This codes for CASSPPGANVLTF.

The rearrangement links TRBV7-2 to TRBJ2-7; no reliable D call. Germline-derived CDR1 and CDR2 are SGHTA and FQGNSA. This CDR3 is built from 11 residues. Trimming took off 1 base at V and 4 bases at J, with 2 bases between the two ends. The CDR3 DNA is TGTGCCAGCAGCTTAGAGTACGAGCAGTACTTC. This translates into CASSLEYEQYF.

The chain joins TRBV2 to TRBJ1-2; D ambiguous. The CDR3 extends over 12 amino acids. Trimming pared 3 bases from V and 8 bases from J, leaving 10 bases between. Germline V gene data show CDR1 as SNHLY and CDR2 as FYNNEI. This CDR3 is CASSDQNRGYTF. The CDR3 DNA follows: TGTGCCAGCAGTGATCAGAATCGGGGCTACACCTTC.

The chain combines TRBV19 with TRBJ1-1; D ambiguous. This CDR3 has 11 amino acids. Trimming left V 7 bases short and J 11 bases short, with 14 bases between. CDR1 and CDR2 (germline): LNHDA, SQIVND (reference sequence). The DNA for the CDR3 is TGTGCCAGTACAGTGGAGTCGGGGGCTTTCTTT. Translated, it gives CASTVESGAFF.

Written as DNA, the CDR3 is TGTGCCAGCAGCCCCCTGACAGGGCGCCATAATTCACCCCTCCACTTT. Translation: CASSPLTGRHNSPLHF. This chain links TRBV7-8 with TRBJ1-6; the match to TRBD1 covers 7 bases. Trimming removed 5 bases from V and 5 bases from J; junction bases left unmatched: 9. Germline lookup yields CDR1 SGHVS and CDR2 FQNEAQ. CDR3 size: 16 residues.

CDR3 region: CASSTTGYGGTEAFF. The CDR3 bases are TGTGCCAGTAGTACTACAGGGTACGGGGGGACTGAAGCTTTCTTT. The chain recombines TRBV19 with TRBJ1-1; the D gene is possibly TRBD1 (6 bases). The CDR3 is 15 residues long. Trimming pared 4 bases from V and 5 bases from J, leaving 17 bases between. The germline CDR1 and CDR2 sequences are LNHDA and SQIVND (reference sequence).